This T cell receptor beta chain is from a study of CXCR3-negative and CXCR3-positive naive CD8 T cells. General study findings and limits: Memory CD8+ cells showed much lower diversity, while both naive subsets were comparably high. Relative to CXCR3-negative naive cells, CXCR3-positive naive cells had more hydrophobic TRB CDR3s.

In preparing the TRB cDNA libraries, 5' RACE with UMI labels was used. With the 5' RACE reads reprocessed, TCRdb shows one record per CDR3 protein and no DNA. The sample includes just under 90,000 distinct CDR3 sequences. Triplicate sorts, 250,000 to 350,000 cells apiece, were made for each CD8+ T cell subset. Remarks on this clonotype: What it recognizes is unknown.

Sequenced: naive CXCR3+ CD8+ T cells from blood. Described subset: CD45RO-CCR7+CD27+CD95- naive CD8+ T cells expressing CXCR3 (TNR3+). The sequence derives from a human donor in good health. Some clones in this sample may be carry-over from other donors' samples.

The CDR3 region is CASSFPGQGREETQYF. This chain joins TRBV5-6 and TRBJ2-5; the TRBD1 assignment by TCRdb is unverifiable without DNA. This CDR3 is 16 amino acids long. CDR1 and CDR2 (germline): SGHDT, YYEEEE.